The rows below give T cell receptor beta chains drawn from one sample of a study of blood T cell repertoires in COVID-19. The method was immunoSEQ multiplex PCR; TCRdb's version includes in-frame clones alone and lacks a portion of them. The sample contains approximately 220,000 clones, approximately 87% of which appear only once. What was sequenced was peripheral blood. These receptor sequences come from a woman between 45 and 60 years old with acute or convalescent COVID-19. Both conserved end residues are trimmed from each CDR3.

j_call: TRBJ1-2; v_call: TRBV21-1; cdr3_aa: ASIATARNYGYT
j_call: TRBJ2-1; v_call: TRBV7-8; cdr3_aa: ASSQTGSYNEQF
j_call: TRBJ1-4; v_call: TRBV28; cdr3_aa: ASSSTRGNEKLF
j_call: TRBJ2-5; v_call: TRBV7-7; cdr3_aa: ASSLDAGETQY
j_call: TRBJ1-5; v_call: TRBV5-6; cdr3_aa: ASSLGSNQPQH
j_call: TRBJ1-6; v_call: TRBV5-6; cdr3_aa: ASSSVGTGDSPLH
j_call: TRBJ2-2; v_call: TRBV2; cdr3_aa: ASSLESGRIAGELF
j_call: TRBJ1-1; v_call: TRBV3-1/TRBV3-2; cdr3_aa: ASSQDMLWTMSTEAF
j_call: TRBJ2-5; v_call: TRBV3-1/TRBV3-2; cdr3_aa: ASSQGPQETQY
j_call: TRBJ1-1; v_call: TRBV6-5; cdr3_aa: ASIGEGAEAF
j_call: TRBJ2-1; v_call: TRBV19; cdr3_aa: ASSPGQGGPSGVTSYNEQF
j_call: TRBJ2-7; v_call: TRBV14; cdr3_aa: ASSQGSGRGSYEQY
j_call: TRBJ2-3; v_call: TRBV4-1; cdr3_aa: ASSHRGTSVPTSTDTQY
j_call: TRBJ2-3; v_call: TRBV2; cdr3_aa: ASTGSSTDTQY
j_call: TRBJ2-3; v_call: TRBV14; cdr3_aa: ASNGQGRTDTQY
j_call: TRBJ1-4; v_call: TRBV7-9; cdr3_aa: ASSPGQGDEKLF
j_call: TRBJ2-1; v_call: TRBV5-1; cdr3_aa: ASTTTGGSYNEQF
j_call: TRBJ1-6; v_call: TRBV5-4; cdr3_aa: ASSLQQAGASPLH
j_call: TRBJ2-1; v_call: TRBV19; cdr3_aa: ASSIGPTSGRATSYNEQF
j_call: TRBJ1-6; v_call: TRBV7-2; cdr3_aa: ASSLLQGAAVPLH
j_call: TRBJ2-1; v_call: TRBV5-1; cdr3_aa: ASSPKQGNAQF
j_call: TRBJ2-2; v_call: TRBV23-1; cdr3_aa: ASSPQQDLSLPRELF
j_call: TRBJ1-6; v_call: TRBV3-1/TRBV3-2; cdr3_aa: ASSLGTGGSPLH
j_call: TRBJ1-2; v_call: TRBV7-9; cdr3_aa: ASSLEGAGKYGYT
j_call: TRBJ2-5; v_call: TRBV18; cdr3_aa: ASSHSSGRALGETQY
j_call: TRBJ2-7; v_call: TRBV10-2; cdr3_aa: ASFRAVAGNSYEQY
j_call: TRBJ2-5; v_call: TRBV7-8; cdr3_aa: ASSLYGSGGQETQY
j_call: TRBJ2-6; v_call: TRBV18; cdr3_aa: ASSPASSGANVLT
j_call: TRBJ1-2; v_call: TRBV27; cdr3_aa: ATPGGIDGYT
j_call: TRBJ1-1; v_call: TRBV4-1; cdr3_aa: ASSQDKRTMNTEAF
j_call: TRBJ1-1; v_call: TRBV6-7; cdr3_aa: ASSYGRGPEAF
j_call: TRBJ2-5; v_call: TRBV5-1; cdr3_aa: ASSLGGRETQY
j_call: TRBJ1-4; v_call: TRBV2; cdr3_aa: ASSEPDRGQEKLF
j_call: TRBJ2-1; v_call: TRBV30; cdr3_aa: AWGQTEYNEQF
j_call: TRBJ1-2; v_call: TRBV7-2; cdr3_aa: ASSLAYRGGYT
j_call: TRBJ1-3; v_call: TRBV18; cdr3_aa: ASSPTGVKGGNTIY
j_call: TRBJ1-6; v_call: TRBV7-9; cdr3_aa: ASSRSTGQAGNSPLH
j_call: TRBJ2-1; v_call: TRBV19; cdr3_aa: ASSKDTYSYNEQF
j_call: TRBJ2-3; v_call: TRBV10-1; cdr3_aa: ASSENRGFTDTQY
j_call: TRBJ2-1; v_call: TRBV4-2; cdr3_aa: ASSQDLQAGPYNEQF